Each of the 20 T cell receptor beta chains below was sequenced from the same sample in a study of cytomegalovirus exposure and HLA in healthy donors. Amplification used 60 Vbeta primers and 13 Jbeta primers. TCRdb's copy holds only in-frame clones and misses some; the assay was immunoSEQ multiplex PCR. The sample shows fewer than 70,000 clones, approximately 83% of them seen only once. Source material: PBMCs. Receptors were obtained from a man between 35 and 55 years old in good health and CMV-seronegative.

V is TRBV28 and J is TRBJ2-3; 10 bases are shared with TRBD1. This CDR3 comprises 15 residues. CDR1 is MDHEN and CDR2 is SYDVKM in the germline V gene. V was pared by 2 bases and J by 10 bases, with 9 bases of the junction left unmatched. The CDR3 loop is CASSLPLGTGVAQYF. In DNA, the CDR3 is TGTGCCAGCAGTTTACCGCTCGGGACAGGGGTTGCGCAGTATTTT.

The rearrangement uses TRBV19 and TRBJ1-6; 9 nucleotides line up with TRBD1. The CDR3 runs 14 residues. Germline V lookup: CDR1 LNHDA, CDR2 SQIVND (reference sequence). Trimming at V came to 7 bases and at J to 10 bases, leaving 8 bases not matched to a gene. This CDR3 reads CASNFGDRASPLHF. CDR3 DNA sequence: TGTGCCAGTAATTTCGGGGACAGGGCGTCACCCCTCCACTTT. The full variable domain, with the rest looked up from reference TRBV19 and TRBJ1-6, is DGGITQSPKYLFRKEGQNVTLSCEQNLNHDAMYWYRQDPGQGLRLIYYSQIVNDFQKGDIAEGYSVSREKKESFPLTVTSAQKNPTAFYLCASNFGDRASPLHFGNGTRLTVT.

This chain links TRBV11-2 with TRBJ1-1; D may be TRBD1 (6 bases). The germline CDR1 and CDR2 sequences are SGHAT and FQNNGV. The CDR3 totals 13 residues. Trimming removed 5 bases from V and 6 bases from J, with 13 bases in between. This CDR3 is CASSPQGLAEAFF. The CDR3 coding sequence is TGTGCCAGCAGCCCACAGGGTTTGGCTGAAGCTTTCTTT.

The chain uses TRBV30 and TRBJ1-5; 10 nucleotides align to TRBD1. The CDR3 is 14 amino acids. V lost 2 bases and J lost 7; bases outside the gene matches: 5. The germline V gene encodes CDR1 GTSNPN and CDR2 SVGIG (reference sequence). The CDR3 DNA reads TGTGCCTGGAGTTCAGGACAGGGGGGACAGCCCCAGCATTTT. Protein product: CAWSSGQGGQPQHF.

The V gene is TRBV13, the J gene TRBJ2-7; D is uncertain. V was trimmed by 1 base and J by 6 bases, leaving 7 bases between them. Germline values: CDR1 PRHDT, CDR2 FYEKMQ (reference sequence). This CDR3 is 12 amino acids long. CDR3 loop: CASSLETGEQYF. CDR3 sequence (DNA): TGTGCCAGCAGCTTAGAGACGGGCGAGCAGTACTTC. Supplemented by reference TRBV13 and TRBJ2-7, the full variable domain reads AAGVIQSPRHLIKEKRETATLKCYPIPRHDTVYWYQQGPGQDPQFLISFYEKMQSDKGSIPDRFSAQQFSDYHSELNMSSLELGDSALYFCASSLETGEQYFGPGTRLTVT.

With regard to this clone: One end of the junction does not line up with germline, which may come from a read error. The rearrangement joins TRBV29-1 to TRBJ1-2; 8 bases are shared with TRBD1. Germline V lookup: CDR1 SQVTM, CDR2 ANQGSEA. CDR3 length: 11 amino acids. The CDR3 sequence is CSVEAGGMPGF. For the CDR3, the DNA is TGCAGCGTTGAGGCAGGGGGCATGCCTGGTTTC.

This chain connects TRBV4-1 to TRBJ2-1, with 10 bases matching TRBD2. Germline loops: CDR1 MGHRA, CDR2 YSYEKL. V was clipped by 6 bases and J by 5 bases; unmatched bases: 4. CDR3 length: 14 residues. The CDR3 DNA reads as TGCGCCAGCAGGGCTAGCGGGGGCCACAATGAGCAGTTCTTC. Translating it yields CASRASGGHNEQFF.

This chain connects TRBV28 to TRBJ1-2; D unresolved. The germline V gene has CDR1 MDHEN and CDR2 SYDVKM. V lost 3 bases and J lost 8, with 13 bases in between. This CDR3 contains 13 residues. Written as DNA, the CDR3 is TGTGCCAGCAGTTTGGGCAATCCACGGGGCTACACCTTC. This gives the protein CASSLGNPRGYTF.

The chain combines TRBV29-1 with TRBJ2-3; the match to TRBD2 covers 8 bases. CDR1 is SQVTM, CDR2 ANQGSEA, per germline. This CDR3 has 14 residues. Trimming at V came to 7 bases and at J to 3 bases, leaving 9 bases not matched to a gene. This CDR3 reads CSAHGTSRTDTQYF. The CDR3 DNA sequence: TGCAGCGCCCATGGGACTAGTAGAACAGATACGCAGTATTTT.

The rearrangement uses TRBV5-1 and TRBJ1-6, with a tentative D call TRBD1 (5 bases). Trimming shortened V by 3 bases and J by 6 bases, and 13 bases separated the two germline ends. Germline V gives CDR1 SGHRS, CDR2 YFSETQ. The CDR3 contains 15 residues. Written as DNA, the CDR3 is TGCGCCAGCAGCTCCGTCCCGGGGGTTAATTCACCCCTCCACTTT. It specifies CASSSVPGVNSPLHF.

The V call is TRBV30, the J call TRBJ1-1; tentative D call: TRBD1 (5 bases). The germline V gene encodes CDR1 GTSNPN and CDR2 SVGIG (reference sequence). The CDR3 extends over 16 amino acids. Trimming shortened V by 5 bases and J by 1 base, and 20 bases separated the two germline ends. The CDR3 reads CAWRRNPITGNTEAFF. The CDR3 nucleotides read TGTGCCTGGCGACGCAACCCAATAACAGGGAACACTGAAGCTTTCTTT.

The V gene is TRBV4-1, the J gene TRBJ2-3; the match to TRBD2 covers 13 bases. This CDR3 spans 18 amino acids. Germline CDR1 and CDR2: MGHRA and YSYEKL. V lost 2 bases to trimming and J lost 1 base; unmatched junction nucleotides: 6. The CDR3 protein is CASSQLGLAGDRTDTQYF. In DNA, the CDR3 is TGCGCCAGCAGCCAACTAGGACTAGCGGGGGACCGCACAGATACGCAGTATTTT.

The genes are TRBV14 and TRBJ2-3, with 9 bases fitting TRBD1. Trimming removed 4 bases from V and 1 base from J; junction bases left unmatched: 9. Germline lookup yields CDR1 SGHDN and CDR2 FVKESK. The CDR3 contains 17 residues. The DNA for the CDR3 is TGTGCCAGCAGCCTAAAGGACAGGGGATTGGGCACAGATACGCAGTATTTT. Translating it yields CASSLKDRGLGTDTQYF.

The gene calls are TRBV18 and TRBJ1-2, with D possibly being TRBD1 (6 bases). From germline, CDR1 is KGHSH and CDR2 LQKENI. The CDR3 extends over 15 amino acids. Trimming pared 5 bases from V and 4 bases from J, leaving 17 bases between. The CDR3 reads CASSRNRVPSYGYTF. The CDR3 DNA reads TGTGCCAGCTCAAGAAACAGGGTCCCCTCCTATGGCTACACCTTC.

The chain links TRBV13 to TRBJ1-2; D may be TRBD1 (6 bases). V shed 2 bases and J shed 6 bases, with 19 bases lying between them. Germline V gene lookup returns CDR1 PRHDT and CDR2 FYEKMQ (reference sequence). The CDR3 is 16 residues long. The CDR3 sequence is CASSLRGGREENGYTF. The CDR3 region has the DNA TGTGCCAGCAGCTTACGGGGGGGGCGGGAGGAGAATGGCTACACCTTC.

V and J are TRBV6-5 and TRBJ1-1; TRBD1 agrees at 9 bases. The CDR3 loop spans 15 amino acids. Germline-derived CDR1 and CDR2 are MNHEY and SVGAGI. With V trimmed by 1 base and J by 3 bases, 3 bases remained unmatched. CDR3 in amino acids: CASSYLGQGDTEAFF. The CDR3, as DNA: TGTGCCAGCAGTTACTTGGGACAGGGCGACACTGAAGCTTTCTTT.

The chain is built from TRBV25-1 and TRBJ2-4; 9 bases map to TRBD1. The CDR3 is made up of 12 amino acids. The V segment lost 4 bases and the J segment 10 bases; nucleotides outside the gene matches: 2. Germline CDR1 reads MGHDK; CDR2 reads SYGVNS. The chain's CDR3 is CASSGDRGIQYF. The CDR3 nucleotides read TGTGCCAGCAGTGGTGACAGGGGGATTCAGTACTTC.

V gene TRBV7-2 combines with J gene TRBJ1-4; D uncertain. Trimming stripped 0 bases from V and 7 bases from J, with 9 bases between. CDR1 and CDR2 (germline): SGHTA, FQGNSA. The CDR3 consists of 14 residues. The CDR3 DNA follows: TGTGCCAGCAGCTTAGCCACCTCAGGTGAAAAACTGTTTTTT. Protein sequence: CASSLATSGEKLFF.

The V gene is TRBV10-3, the J gene TRBJ2-7; tentatively, D is TRBD2 (5 bases). Per germline, CDR1 ENHRY and CDR2 SYGVKD. The CDR3 is made up of 13 amino acids. Trimming took 4 bases from V and 7 from J, leaving 14 bases between them. This chain's CDR3 is CAISAAQRGEQYF. CDR3 coding DNA: TGTGCCATCAGTGCGGCTCAGCGAGGGGAGCAGTACTTC.

The chain uses TRBV5-1 and TRBJ2-3; 10 positions match TRBD1. Trimming cost V 3 bases and J 2 bases; bases outside gene matches: 12. This CDR3 comprises 18 residues. Germline-derived CDR1 and CDR2 are SGHRS and YFSETQ. The CDR3 loop reads CASSSDPPGTGATDTQYF. The CDR3 DNA is TGCGCCAGCAGCTCGGATCCCCCCGGGACAGGGGCCACAGATACGCAGTATTTT.